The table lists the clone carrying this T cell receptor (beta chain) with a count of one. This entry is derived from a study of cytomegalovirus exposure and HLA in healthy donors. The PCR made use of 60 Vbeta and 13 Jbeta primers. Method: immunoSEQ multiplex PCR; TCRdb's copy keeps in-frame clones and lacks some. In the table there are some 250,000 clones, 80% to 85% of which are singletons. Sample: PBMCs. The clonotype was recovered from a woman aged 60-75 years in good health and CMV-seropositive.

The CDR3 region is CATTGGDSSYEQYF. The CDR3 DNA reads TGTGCCACCACCGGGGGGGACAGCTCCTACGAGCAGTACTTC. This chain uses TRBV6-1 with TRBJ2-7, with D maybe TRBD2 (8 bases). The length of the CDR3 is 14 residues. With 10 bases removed from V and 0 bases from J, the gap between germline ends came to 16 bases. CDR1 and CDR2 from the germline V gene are MNHNS and SASEGT.